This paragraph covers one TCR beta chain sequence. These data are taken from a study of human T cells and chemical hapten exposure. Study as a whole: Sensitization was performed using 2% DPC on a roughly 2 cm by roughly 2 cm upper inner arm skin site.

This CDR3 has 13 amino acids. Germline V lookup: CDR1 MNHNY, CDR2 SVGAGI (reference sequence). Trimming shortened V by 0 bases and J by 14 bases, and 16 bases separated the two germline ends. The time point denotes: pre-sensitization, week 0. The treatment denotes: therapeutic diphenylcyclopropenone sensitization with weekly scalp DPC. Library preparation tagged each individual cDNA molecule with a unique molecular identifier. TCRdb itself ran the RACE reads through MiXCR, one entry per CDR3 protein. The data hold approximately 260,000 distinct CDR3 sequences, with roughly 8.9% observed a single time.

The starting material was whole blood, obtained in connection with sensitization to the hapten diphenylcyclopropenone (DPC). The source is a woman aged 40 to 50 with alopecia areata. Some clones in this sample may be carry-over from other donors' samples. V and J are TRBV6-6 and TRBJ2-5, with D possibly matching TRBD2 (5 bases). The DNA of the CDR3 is TGTGCCAGCAGTTACTCGTATGGACTCCCATTATACTTC. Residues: CASSYSYGLPLYF.